These 21 T cell receptor beta chains were sequenced from one sample in a study of blood T cell repertoires in COVID-19. Using immunoSEQ multiplex PCR, the repertoire was profiled, and TCRdb retains in-frame clones only, with some absent. The table lists a few hundred thousand clones, less than 90% of them singletons. Material: PBMCs or T cells enriched from blood (not recorded which). All receptors derive from a woman in her twenties or thirties who had recovered from COVID-19.

The chain recombines TRBV6-1 with TRBJ1-5; D might be TRBD1 (6 bases). V dropped 3 bases and J dropped 6 bases, with 15 bases sitting between them. Germline V gives CDR1 MNHNS, CDR2 SASEGT. There are 15 residues in the CDR3. Here the CDR3 reads CASSDFPGQRQPQHF. The CDR3 DNA reads as TGTGCCAGCAGTGATTTTCCGGGACAACGTCAGCCCCAGCATTTT.

This chain uses TRBV7-7 with TRBJ2-5; the match to TRBD2 covers 11 bases. The germline V gene has CDR1 SSHAT and CDR2 FNYEAQ (reference sequence). The CDR3 covers 13 residues. Unmatched junction bases numbered 0, after V lost 4 bases and J lost 5 bases. The CDR3 loop reads CASSWTSGETQYF. Written as DNA, the CDR3 is TGTGCCAGCAGCTGGACTAGCGGGGAGACCCAGTACTTC.

The gene calls are TRBV9 and TRBJ1-1; D unclear. CDR3 length: 16 residues. Per the germline V gene, CDR1 is SGDLS and CDR2 is YYNGEE. With 5 bases removed from V and 0 bases from J, the gap between germline ends came to 17 bases. The CDR3 reads CASRAAGSFMNTEAFF. The CDR3 nucleotides read TGTGCCAGCAGGGCGGCGGGCAGTTTCATGAACACTGAAGCTTTCTTT.

This clone has a handful of counts. This chain uses TRBV6-5 with TRBJ2-7, with 8 bases matching TRBD1. V shed 2 bases, J shed 3 bases, and the junction held 6 bases outside the gene matches. The CDR3 has 15 amino acids. Germline V gene lookup returns CDR1 MNHEY and CDR2 SVGAGI. DNA for the CDR3: TGTGCCAGCAGTTACACGGGACAGGACTACTACGAGCAGTACTTC. This encodes CASSYTGQDYYEQYF.

About this clone: Distinct nucleotide sequences in the sample also encode this CDR3. J is TRBJ1-1 and V is TRBV29-1, with 11 nucleotides matching TRBD1. The length of the CDR3 is 14 residues. The ends lost 6 bases at V and 4 bases at J; junction bases unmatched: 7. Germline CDR1 and CDR2: SQVTM and ANQGSEA. CDR3 sequence reads: CSVAAGTGGTEAFF. The CDR3 DNA is TGCAGCGTCGCCGCCGGGACAGGGGGCACTGAAGCTTTCTTT.

This clone came up a few times. The chain recombines TRBV19 with TRBJ1-1; TRBD1 agrees at 8 bases. CDR3 size: 14 residues. V gave up 5 bases and J gave up 4 bases; unmatched junction bases: 6. Germline V gene sequence: CDR1 LNHDA, CDR2 SQIVND (reference sequence). The CDR3 region has the DNA TGTGCCAGTAGTCACCGGACAGGGAGCACTGAAGCTTTCTTT. Its translation is CASSHRTGSTEAFF.

The genes are TRBV19 and TRBJ2-4; possibly TRBD2 for D (5 bases). The CDR3 extends over 16 amino acids. CDR1 LNHDA and CDR2 SQIVND come from the germline V gene (reference sequence). The V end lost 4 bases, the J end lost 1 base, and 14 bases lay between the germline ends. In DNA, the CDR3 is TGTGCCAGTAGTAAAGGACCCACGGGGGCCAAAAACATTCAGTACTTC. It is translated as CASSKGPTGAKNIQYF.

This chain uses TRBV6-1 with TRBJ1-2; D gene ambiguous. Germline V gene data show CDR1 as MNHNS and CDR2 as SASEGT. The CDR3 has 13 amino acids. Trimming removed 2 bases from V and 4 bases from J, with 8 bases in between. The CDR3 nucleotides read TGTGCCAGCAGTGAAAACAGAATCTATGGCTACACCTTC. Translated: CASSENRIYGYTF.

The genes are TRBV7-6 and TRBJ2-7; D not certain. Germline lookup yields CDR1 SGHVS and CDR2 FNYEAQ. The length of the CDR3 is 15 residues. The ends were cut back, 1 base at V and 2 bases at J, with 12 bases in the middle. The CDR3 sequence: CASSLGAGSPYEQYF. As DNA, the CDR3 is TGTGCCAGCAGCTTAGGTGCCGGGTCCCCCTACGAGCAGTACTTC.

The chain combines TRBV5-1 with TRBJ1-1, with 11 bases identical to TRBD1. CDR3 length equals 16 residues. Unmatched junction bases numbered 10, after V lost 4 bases and J lost 5 bases. Germline CDR1 SGHRS, CDR2 YFSETQ. The CDR3 DNA sequence: TGCGCCAGCAGCCCGGATGGACAGGGGGCATGGACTGAAGCTTTCTTT. It translates to CASSPDGQGAWTEAFF.

This chain links TRBV12-3 or TRBV12-4 with TRBJ1-2; weak D call: TRBD1 (5 bases). Between the trimmed V and J ends, which lost 5 bases and 5 bases, there was a span of 6 bases. The CDR3 totals 11 residues. This CDR3 reads CASSRGYGYTF. As DNA, the CDR3 is TGTGCCAGCAGTCGGGGGTATGGCTACACCTTC.

The rearrangement uses TRBV7-8 and TRBJ2-2; TRBD2 matches at 8 bases. The CDR3 covers 17 residues. Germline CDR1 and CDR2: SGHVS and FQNEAQ. The junction had 7 bases not matched to a gene; V was cut back by 3 bases and J by 1 base. CDR3 nucleotide sequence: TGTGCCAGCAGCTTTTCTGCGGGGGGACTGAACACCGGGGAGCTGTTTTTT. It translates to CASSFSAGGLNTGELFF.

The J gene is TRBJ1-1, the V gene TRBV15, with no clear D. Germline V gene sequence: CDR1 LNHNV, CDR2 YYDKDF (reference sequence). The CDR3 totals 13 residues. Trimming pared 0 bases from V and 0 bases from J, leaving 2 bases between. The CDR3 DNA sequence: TGTGCCACCAGCAGAGATATGAACACTGAAGCTTTCTTT. It is translated as CATSRDMNTEAFF.

The chain combines TRBV3-1 (or the pseudogene TRBV3-2) with TRBJ2-1; D gene unclear. Germline-derived CDR1 and CDR2 are LGHDT and YNNKEL (reference sequence). V lost 0 bases and J lost 10, with 7 bases in between. The CDR3 spans 12 residues. CDR3 amino acids: CASSQEGTEQFF. The CDR3 DNA reads as TGTGCCAGCAGCCAAGAGGGCACCGAGCAGTTCTTC.

V usage is TRBV18 and J usage is TRBJ2-3; 12 nucleotides agree with TRBD1. CDR1 and CDR2 (germline): KGHSH, LQKENI. The junction had 8 bases not matched to a gene; V was cut back by 3 bases and J by 4 bases. This CDR3 is built from 17 residues. CDR3 DNA: TGTGCCAGCTCACCCGTCCCGGGACAGGGGGCTGCAGATACGCAGTATTTT. This translates into CASSPVPGQGAADTQYF.

J is TRBJ2-7 and V is TRBV28, with TRBD2 as a possible D gene (6 bases). With 5 bases removed from V and 7 bases from J, the gap between germline ends came to 12 bases. The CDR3 is 12 residues long. Germline CDR1 is MDHEN and CDR2 is SYDVKM. CDR3 bases: TGTGCCAGCAGTCCTTTCAGCGGGGAGCAGTACTTC. Amino acids: CASSPFSGEQYF.

The chain uses TRBV11-2 and TRBJ2-1; 7 bases map to TRBD1. CDR1 is SGHAT and CDR2 is FQNNGV in the germline V gene. J lost 10 bases, V lost 5 bases, and 5 bases had no gene match. CDR3 length equals 12 residues. CDR3 loop: CASSRTGLEQFF. CDR3 nucleotides: TGTGCCAGCAGCCGGACAGGTCTAGAGCAGTTCTTC.

The chain is built from TRBV12-3 or TRBV12-4 and TRBJ1-1; D is perhaps TRBD1 (5 bases). V lost 8 bases to trimming and J lost 1 base, with 8 bases between them. This CDR3 is built from 12 residues. The DNA of the CDR3 is TGTGCCAGCGGGGGGGAGAACACTGAAGCTTTCTTT. This sequence encodes CASGGENTEAFF.

A remark on this clone: Other nucleotide sequences from this sample produce the same CDR3. The chain employs TRBV7-9 and TRBJ2-7, with TRBD2 identical over 8 bases. The length of the CDR3 is 15 residues. CDR1 and CDR2 from the germline V gene are SEHNR and FQNEAQ (reference sequence). V shed 1 base and J 2 bases; nucleotides not matched to a gene: 4. The CDR3 sequence: CASSLDSGGAYEQYF. The CDR3 DNA reads TGTGCCAGCAGCTTAGATTCCGGGGGGGCCTACGAGCAGTACTTC. Full variable domain (remainder filled in from reference TRBV7-9 and TRBJ2-7): DTGVSQNPRHKITKRGQNVTFRCDPISEHNRLYWYRQTLGQGPEFLTYFQNEAQLEKSRLLSDRFSAERPKGSFSTLEIQRTEQGDSAMYLCASSLDSGGAYEQYFGPGTRLTVT.

This rearrangement joins TRBV7-2 to TRBJ1-3, with D perhaps TRBD1 (5 bases). This CDR3 is built from 15 residues. Germline V lookup: CDR1 SGHTA, CDR2 FQGNSA. The germline V and J ends were trimmed by 3 bases and 2 bases, with 11 bases remaining between them. CDR3 in DNA: TGTGCCAGCAGCTTTGGGGCTTCAGCTGGAAACACCATATATTTT. It is translated as CASSFGASAGNTIYF.

The J gene is TRBJ1-4, the V gene TRBV28; TRBD1 matches at 8 bases. Trimming cost V 7 bases and J 4 bases; bases outside gene matches: 5. Per the germline V gene, CDR1 is MDHEN and CDR2 is SYDVKM. CDR3 length: 14 residues. The CDR3 loop reads CASTDRGLNEKLFF. The CDR3 nucleotides are TGTGCCAGCACCGACAGGGGTCTTAATGAAAAACTGTTTTTT.